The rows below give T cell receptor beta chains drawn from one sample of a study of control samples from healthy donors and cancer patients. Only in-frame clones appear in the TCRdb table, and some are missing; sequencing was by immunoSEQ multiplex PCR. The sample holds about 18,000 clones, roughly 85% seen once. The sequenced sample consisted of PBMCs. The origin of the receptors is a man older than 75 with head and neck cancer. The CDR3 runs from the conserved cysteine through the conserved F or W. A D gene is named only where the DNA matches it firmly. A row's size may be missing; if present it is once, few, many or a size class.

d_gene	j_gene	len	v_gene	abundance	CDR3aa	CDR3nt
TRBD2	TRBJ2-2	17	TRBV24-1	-	CATSAPTGGLNTGELFF	TGTGCCACCAGTGCTCCTACGGGGGGGCTGAACACCGGGGAGCTGTTTTTT
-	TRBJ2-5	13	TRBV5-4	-	CASSFRPGETQYF	TGTGCCAGCAGCTTTCGACCAGGGGAGACCCAGTACTTC
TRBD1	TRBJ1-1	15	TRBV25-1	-	CASSERGRGDTEAFF	TGTGCCAGCAGTGAACGGGGCAGGGGGGACACTGAAGCTTTCTTT
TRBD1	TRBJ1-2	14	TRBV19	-	CASSPGQGGYGYTF	TGTGCCAGTAGCCCGGGACAGGGGGGGTATGGCTACACCTTC
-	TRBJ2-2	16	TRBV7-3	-	CASSLGTRGDTGELFF	TGTGCCAGCAGCTTAGGCACCAGGGGAGACACCGGGGAGCTGTTTTTT
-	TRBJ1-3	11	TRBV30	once	CAWSGGNTIYF	TGTGCCTGGAGTGGGGGGAACACCATATATTTT
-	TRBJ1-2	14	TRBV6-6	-	CASSSSESNYGYTF	TGTGCCAGCAGTTCCAGCGAATCTAACTATGGCTACACCTTC
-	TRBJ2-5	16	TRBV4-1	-	CASSQDIGRVKETQYF	TGCGCCAGCAGCCAAGATATCGGACGTGTTAAAGAGACCCAGTACTTC
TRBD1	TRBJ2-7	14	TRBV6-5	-	CASSGQGRGYEQYF	TGTGCCAGCAGCGGACAGGGGAGAGGCTACGAGCAGTACTTC
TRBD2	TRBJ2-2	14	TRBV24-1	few	CATSDLREGGELFF	TGTGCCACCAGTGATTTGCGGGAGGGCGGGGAGCTGTTTTTT
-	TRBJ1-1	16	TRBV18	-	CASSPRRAELNTEAFF	TGTGCCAGCTCACCGCGTCGGGCGGAACTCAACACTGAAGCTTTCTTT
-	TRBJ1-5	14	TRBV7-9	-	CASSRLGDSQPQHF	TGTGCCAGCAGCCGACTCGGCGACAGTCAGCCCCAGCATTTT
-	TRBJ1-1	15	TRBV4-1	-	CASSQSWGGNTEAFF	TGCGCCAGCAGCCAATCCTGGGGGGGTAACACTGAAGCTTTCTTT
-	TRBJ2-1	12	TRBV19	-	CASSYRSNEQFF	TGTGCCAGTAGCTACCGTTCGAATGAGCAGTTCTTC
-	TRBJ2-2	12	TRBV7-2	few	CASSLYPGELFF	TGTGCCAGCAGCTTATATCCCGGGGAGCTGTTTTTT
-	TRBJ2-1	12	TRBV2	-	CASSLDENEQFF	TGTGCCAGCAGCTTGGACGAAAATGAGCAGTTCTTC
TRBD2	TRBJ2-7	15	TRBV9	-	CASSLGGGPDYEQYF	TGTGCCAGCAGCCTCGGGGGGGGACCAGACTACGAGCAGTACTTC